The 18 T cell receptor beta chains below come from one sample, sequenced in a study of regulatory T cells in long-lasting Graves disease (dated by TCRdb to about 2021). What this sample's time point label stands for: persistent/refractory GD, antithyroid drugs over 5 years with positive TRAb. For both TCR sequencing and RNA sequencing, RNA was extracted from PBMCs in TRIzol. Library prep was done by multiplex PCR. Sequencer: Illumina HiSeq 4000. iRepertoire HTBI primers and Arm-PCR amplification of CDR3 regions were used to construct TCR beta libraries. Using fastp trimming at Q25 and MiXCR clonotype assembly, TCRdb reanalyzed the public sequencing data and kept in-frame beta chains. Records with the same CDR3 protein are collapsed into one entry carrying the most frequent genes and DNA. This sample has about 290,000 distinct CDR3 sequences in its table, and roughly a fifth of those were observed once. The ten largest make up roughly 56% of the sample.

The sample in question was peripheral blood mononuclear cells (PBMCs), obtained when the disease was refractory, from a patient treated with antithyroid drugs. The receptor source for this set is a female donor with Graves disease.

This clonotype was seen many times. The chain recombines TRBV28 with TRBJ1-5; 7 positions match TRBD1. Per germline, CDR1 MDHEN and CDR2 SYDVKM. Trimming cost V 2 bases and J 3 bases; bases outside gene matches: 7. This CDR3 is built from 16 residues. Here the CDR3 DNA reads TGTGCCAGCAGTTTAAGTACAGGGGCGGTCAATCAGCCCCAGCATTTT. It is translated as CASSLSTGAVNQPQHF.

The chain joins TRBV4-1 to TRBJ1-2; D ambiguous. V was pared by 3 bases and J by 7 bases, with 15 bases between. CDR1 is MGHRA and CDR2 is YSYEKL in the germline V gene. The CDR3 spans 14 residues. This chain's CDR3 is CASSHPVGRIGYTF. CDR3 coding DNA: TGCGCCAGCAGCCATCCCGTAGGAAGAATTGGCTACACCTTC.

This clonotype showed up many times. The chain has TRBV27 and TRBJ1-2; no clear D. CDR3 length equals 13 residues. In germline, CDR1 is MNHEY, CDR2 SMNVEV (reference sequence). Trimming removed 5 bases from V and 4 bases from J, with 11 bases in between. The DNA of the CDR3 is TGTGCCAGCAGTCACAAGTCTGGCTATGGCTACACCTTC. Residues: CASSHKSGYGYTF.

This clonotype appeared a few times. V and J are TRBV10-3 and TRBJ1-1, with D unclear. CDR3 length equals 12 residues. Between the trimmed V and J ends, which lost 6 bases and 2 bases, there was a span of 7 bases. CDR1 is ENHRY and CDR2 is SYGVKD in the germline V gene. CDR3 DNA: TGTGCCATCAGGTCCTCTAACACTGAAGCTTTCTTT. Translation: CAIRSSNTEAFF.

This clonotype was seen repeatedly, ten times or more. The rearrangement links TRBV2 to TRBJ2-5; the match to TRBD2 covers 8 bases. The CDR3 is made up of 13 amino acids. Germline V gene sequence: CDR1 SNHLY, CDR2 FYNNEI. V lost 5 bases to trimming and J lost 3 bases; unmatched junction nucleotides: 2. The DNA of the CDR3 is TGTGCCAGCAGTTTACTAGCGGAAGAGACCCAGTACTTC. Translation: CASSLLAEETQYF.

There are many counts of this clonotype. The CDR3 nucleotides read TGTGCCAGCAGTGCCCGCAACCCTGGGGCCAACGTCCTGACTTTC. It is translated as CASSARNPGANVLTF. This sequence joins TRBV28 and TRBJ2-6; D gene ambiguous. The germline V gene has CDR1 MDHEN and CDR2 SYDVKM. Trimming removed 5 bases from V and 2 bases from J, with 10 bases in between. The CDR3 is 15 amino acids.

The V and J genes are TRBV3-1 and TRBJ2-7, with 9 bases matching TRBD2. The CDR3 has 15 residues. CDR1 is LGHDT, CDR2 YNNKEL, per germline (reference sequence). Trimming cost V 4 bases and J 3 bases; bases outside gene matches: 7. As DNA, the CDR3 is TGTGCCAGCAGCCGAGGTAGCGGGAGCCGCTACGAGCAGTACTTC. This gives the protein CASSRGSGSRYEQYF.

This clonotype was counted a few times. The V call is TRBV6-1, the J call TRBJ2-1; D possibly corresponds to TRBD2 (7 bases). V was clipped by 8 bases and J by 10 bases, with 24 bases between them. The CDR3 totals 15 residues. Germline CDR1 reads MNHNS; CDR2 reads SASEGT. The CDR3 reads CASRGTLARWREQFF. DNA for the CDR3: TGTGCCAGCCGAGGGACACTAGCGCGTTGGCGAGAGCAGTTCTTC.

The chain recombines TRBV30 with TRBJ2-7; TRBD2 is a possible D gene (6 bases). The germline V and J ends were trimmed by 4 bases and 2 bases, with 15 bases remaining between them. Germline assignment: CDR1 GTSNPN and CDR2 SVGIG (reference sequence). The CDR3 runs 14 residues. Written as DNA, the CDR3 is TGTGCCTGGACCCCCGGGACTTCAACCTACGAGCAGTACTTC. This encodes CAWTPGTSTYEQYF.

This clonotype was found a few times. As DNA, the CDR3 is TGTGCCAGCAGCCCGGAAGATTTGTTCGAGCAGTACTTC. Translation: CASSPEDLFEQYF. This chain uses TRBV6-2 or TRBV6-3 with TRBJ2-7; D is undetermined. V shed 6 bases and J shed 6 bases, with 15 bases lying between them. This CDR3 spans 13 amino acids. Germline CDR1 is MNHEY and CDR2 is SVGEGT.

There are many counts of this clonotype. V usage is TRBV6-4 and J usage is TRBJ2-2, with D possibly matching TRBD1 (6 bases). The length of the CDR3 is 14 residues. Germline assignment: CDR1 MRHNA and CDR2 SNTAGT. V gave up 6 bases and J gave up 2 bases, with 10 bases separating them. The CDR3 reads CASSEDRNTGELFF. For the CDR3, the DNA is TGTGCCAGCAGCGAGGACAGAAACACCGGGGAGCTGTTTTTT.

This rearrangement joins TRBV24-1 to TRBJ2-5; D is uncertain. Germline loops: CDR1 KGHDR, CDR2 SFDVKD. Trimming pared 3 bases from V and 7 bases from J, leaving 8 bases between. The CDR3 runs to 12 residues. CDR3: CATSDDGWTQYF. DNA for the CDR3: TGTGCCACCAGTGATGACGGGTGGACCCAGTACTTC.

V usage is TRBV18 and J usage is TRBJ2-2, with 9 nucleotides matching TRBD2. Germline V gene sequence: CDR1 KGHSH, CDR2 LQKENI. The CDR3 spans 18 residues. The trim removed 0 bases at V and 4 bases at J, leaving 9 bases unmatched. The CDR3 nucleotides read TGTGCCAGCTCACCACCTTCAGCGGGAGGATCGGTCACCGGGGAGCTGTTTTTT. Encoded protein: CASSPPSAGGSVTGELFF.

For the CDR3, the DNA is TGCAGTGCTAGAGATAGAGGCACTAGCGGTTACACCGGGGAGCTGTTTTTT. Translated, it gives CSARDRGTSGYTGELFF. The chain uses TRBV20-1 and TRBJ2-2; 8 nucleotides line up with TRBD2. Germline V gene sequence: CDR1 DFQATT, CDR2 SNEGSKA (reference sequence). V trimming: 0 bases; J trimming: 3 bases; junction bases outside the gene matches: 9. The CDR3 loop spans 17 amino acids.

Concerning this clonotype: Germline and junction disagree at one end, which may indicate a read error. The chain couples TRBV9 to TRBJ2-5; TRBD2 matches 14 bases. This CDR3 has 17 residues. CDR1 is SGDLS and CDR2 is YYNGEE in the germline V gene. CDR3 bases: TGCGCCAGCAGCTCGGCGGGGACTAGCGGGAGTAGGGAGACCCAGTACTTC. Its protein product is CASSSAGTSGSRETQYF.

The chain links TRBV6-5 to TRBJ2-7; TRBD2 aligns across 9 bases. Germline V gene sequence: CDR1 MNHEY, CDR2 SVGAGI. Unmatched junction bases numbered 11, after V lost 2 bases and J lost 0 bases. The CDR3 extends over 18 amino acids. Written as DNA, the CDR3 is TGTGCCAGCAGTTACCCACTACAGGTAGCGGGAGACTCCTACGAGCAGTACTTC. It is translated as CASSYPLQVAGDSYEQYF.

This clonotype was observed many times. V usage is TRBV7-2 and J usage is TRBJ2-2; 7 nucleotides align to TRBD1. This CDR3 has 15 residues. After removal of 5 bases from V and 8 bases from J, the junction contained 11 bases not matched to a gene. CDR1 and CDR2 from the germline V gene are SGHTA and FQGNSA. CDR3 nucleotide sequence: TGTGCCAGCAGCCACCGGACAGGCTCATGGGGGGAGCTGTTTTTT. Encoded protein: CASSHRTGSWGELFF.

Details on this clonotype: Just one base apart from a much larger clone, this may be a read error. This rearrangement joins TRBV28 to TRBJ2-5; D is unresolved. The V gene's germline CDR1 is MDHEN and CDR2 SYDVKM. This CDR3 contains 10 residues. This chain's CDR3 is CASFGETQCF. The CDR3 DNA sequence: TGTGCCAGCTTCGGAGAGACCCAGTGCTTC.